One and the same sample provided the 17 T cell receptor beta chains below, sequenced in a study of identifying expanded T cells in peripheral blood. This table comes from immunoSEQ multiplex PCR, and its TCRdb copy is limited to in-frame clones, with some not included. In the table there are about 58,000 clones, roughly nine tenths of which are singletons. The sequenced sample consisted of blood. Receptors originate from a person aged 18 to 70 in good health.

This sequence joins TRBV29-1 and TRBJ2-7; 11 nucleotides agree with TRBD1. This CDR3 region has 14 residues. With V trimmed by 7 bases and J by 3 bases, 8 bases remained unmatched. From germline, CDR1 is SQVTM and CDR2 ANQGSEA. CDR3 sequence (DNA): TGCAGCGCCGGTTTGGGACAGGGGGACTACGAGCAGTACTTC. This sequence encodes CSAGLGQGDYEQYF.

The chain recombines TRBV5-4 with TRBJ1-2; 7 bases match TRBD1. CDR3 length equals 15 residues. Germline CDR1 SGHNT, CDR2 YYREEE (reference sequence). V shed 4 bases, J shed 4 bases, and the junction held 10 bases outside the gene matches. CDR3: CASSPAGQLFYGYTF. CDR3 bases: TGTGCCAGCAGCCCAGCGGGACAGCTATTCTATGGCTACACCTTC. Using reference TRBV5-4 and TRBJ1-2 for the parts outside the CDR3, the full variable domain is ETGVTQSPTHLIKTRGQQVTLRCSSQSGHNTVSWYQQALGQGPQFIFQYYREEENGRGNFPPRFSGLQFPNYSSELNVNALELDDSALYLCASSPAGQLFYGYTFGSGTRLTVV.

This chain joins TRBV4-2 and TRBJ1-2; D is perhaps TRBD1 (5 bases). CDR1 and CDR2 (germline): LGHNA, YNFKEQ. V was pared by 2 bases and J by 5 bases, with 12 bases between. The CDR3 is 14 amino acids. CDR3 residues: CASSQPGHVYGYTF. CDR3 sequence (DNA): TGTGCCAGCAGCCAACCCGGACACGTTTATGGCTACACCTTC.

This chain joins TRBV7-2 and TRBJ2-5; D remains ambiguous. Germline V gene lookup returns CDR1 SGHTA and CDR2 FQGNSA. CDR3 size: 12 residues. Trimming took off 5 bases at V and 5 bases at J, with 9 bases between the two ends. CDR3 sequence: CASSPAGETQYF. The CDR3 DNA sequence: TGTGCCAGCAGCCCCGCTGGGGAGACCCAGTACTTC.

The rearrangement joins TRBV5-1 to TRBJ2-5; D not certain. V was cut by 0 bases and J by 2 bases, with 5 bases left in between. The CDR3 runs to 13 residues. From germline, CDR1 is SGHRS and CDR2 YFSETQ. The CDR3 reads CASSLERQETQYF. The CDR3 DNA sequence: TGCGCCAGCAGCTTGGAAAGGCAAGAGACCCAGTACTTC.

This clone has a single count. The rearrangement joins TRBV4-1 to TRBJ2-1; 7 bases fit TRBD2. The CDR3 consists of 15 residues. The germline V gene encodes CDR1 MGHRA and CDR2 YSYEKL. Losses at the gene ends were 4 bases for V and 3 bases for J; bases not matched to a gene: 6. The CDR3 DNA sequence: TGCGCCAGCAGCCCCGGACTAGTGGGCTACAATGAGCAGTTCTTC. Amino acid sequence: CASSPGLVGYNEQFF.

This clone was counted only a few times. The chain uses TRBV7-3 and TRBJ2-1, with 9 bases identical to TRBD2. The CDR3 length is 15 residues. The junction had 4 bases not matched to a gene; V was cut back by 1 base and J by 6 bases. Germline loops: CDR1 SGHTA, CDR2 FQGTGA. The DNA of the CDR3 is TGTGCCAGCAGCTTAAGGGCGGGAGGGGGCAATGAGCAGTTCTTC. Its protein product is CASSLRAGGGNEQFF.

The table lists this clone with a few counts. The J gene is TRBJ2-3, the V gene TRBV7-2; D not resolved. Between the trimmed V and J ends, which lost 2 bases and 4 bases, there was a span of 16 bases. CDR1 and CDR2 from the germline V gene are SGHTA and FQGNSA. The CDR3 extends over 16 amino acids. CDR3 sequence (DNA): TGTGCCAGCAGCTTACGGGTGGCTAGATCCTCAGATACGCAGTATTTT. Protein sequence: CASSLRVARSSDTQYF. Supplemented by reference TRBV7-2 and TRBJ2-3, the full variable domain reads GAGVSQSPSNKVTEKGKDVELRCDPISGHTALYWYRQSLGQGLEFLIYFQGNSAPDKSGLPSDRFSAERTGGSVSTLTIQRTQQEDSAVYLCASSLRVARSSDTQYFGPGTRLTVL.

The chain has TRBV2 and TRBJ2-7, with unresolved D. Trimming left V 6 bases short and J 0 bases short, with 3 bases between. Germline loops: CDR1 SNHLY, CDR2 FYNNEI. This CDR3 is 11 amino acids long. The CDR3 sequence is CASSDSYEQYF. The CDR3 nucleotides read TGTGCCAGCAGCGACTCCTACGAGCAGTACTTC.

The chain uses TRBV27 and TRBJ1-2; tentative D call: TRBD1 (5 bases). V was trimmed by 6 bases and J by 2 bases, leaving 13 bases between them. This CDR3 has 14 residues. From germline, CDR1 is MNHEY and CDR2 SMNVEV (reference sequence). The CDR3 spells CASRGAGTNYGYTF. In DNA form, the CDR3 reads TGTGCCAGCAGAGGGGCGGGGACCAACTATGGCTACACCTTC.

This chain connects TRBV5-1 to TRBJ2-1; TRBD2 agrees at 10 bases. The junction had 8 bases not matched to a gene; V was cut back by 4 bases and J by 4 bases. The germline V gene encodes CDR1 SGHRS and CDR2 YFSETQ. The CDR3 has 16 amino acids. The CDR3 bases are TGCGCCAGCAGCGGGAGGACTAGCGGTATATACAATGAGCAGTTCTTC. Translated: CASSGRTSGIYNEQFF. The complete variable domain, with remaining parts taken from reference TRBV5-1 and TRBJ2-1, reads KAGVTQTPRYLIKTRGQQVTLSCSPISGHRSVSWYQQTPGQGLQFLFEYFSETQRNKGNFPGRFSGRQFSNSRSEMNVSTLELGDSALYLCASSGRTSGIYNEQFFGPGTRLTVL.

This chain's CDR3 is CASSVGGRAGELFF. The CDR3 DNA is TGTGCCAGCAGCGTCGGGGGGAGAGCCGGGGAGCTGTTTTTT. The chain has TRBV11-3 and TRBJ2-2; 7 nucleotides line up with TRBD2. The V segment lost 5 bases and the J segment 6 bases; nucleotides outside the gene matches: 6. The CDR3 extends over 14 amino acids. Germline V lookup: CDR1 SGHNT, CDR2 YENEEA. The variable domain in full, with the rest retrieved from reference TRBV11-3 and TRBJ2-2, is EAGVVQSPRYKIIEKKQPVAFWCNPISGHNTLYWYLQNLGQGPELLIRYENEEAVDDSQLPKDRFSAERLKGVDSTLKIQPAELGDSAVYLCASSVGGRAGELFFGEGSRLTVL.

This clone appeared a few times. V usage is TRBV29-1 and J usage is TRBJ1-5; D uncertain. The CDR3 loop spans 13 amino acids. Trimming pared 1 base from V and 5 bases from J, leaving 9 bases between. From germline, CDR1 is SQVTM and CDR2 ANQGSEA. In nucleotides, the CDR3 is TGCAGCGTTGAAGTTGTAAGGGATCAGCCCCAGCATTTT. Translated: CSVEVVRDQPQHF.

The rearrangement uses TRBV9 and TRBJ2-1; 11 positions agree with TRBD2. There are 16 residues in the CDR3. J was trimmed by 1 base and V by 0 bases; bases with no gene match: 0. Germline V gene lookup returns CDR1 SGDLS and CDR2 YYNGEE. The CDR3 is CASSVASGRSYNEQFF. The CDR3 DNA reads TGTGCCAGCAGCGTAGCTAGCGGGAGGTCCTACAATGAGCAGTTCTTC.

The chain employs TRBV9 and TRBJ2-1; 7 bases line up with TRBD2. CDR3 length: 14 amino acids. The junction had 3 bases not matched to a gene; V was cut back by 0 bases and J by 6 bases. Germline lookup yields CDR1 SGDLS and CDR2 YYNGEE. In DNA, the CDR3 is TGTGCCAGCAGCGTAGTAGCGGGCCCCAATGAGCAGTTCTTC. Translating gives CASSVVAGPNEQFF.

J is TRBJ1-2 and V is TRBV4-1; possibly TRBD1 for D (5 bases). From germline, CDR1 is MGHRA and CDR2 YSYEKL. The CDR3 covers 14 residues. V was cut by 3 bases and J by 8 bases, with 16 bases left in between. CDR3 region: CASSHQDTRKGYTF. CDR3 DNA: TGCGCCAGCAGCCATCAGGACACCCGAAAGGGCTACACCTTC.

The gene calls are TRBV7-2 and TRBJ2-2; D perhaps matches TRBD1 (5 bases). CDR3 length: 14 residues. Germline V gives CDR1 SGHTA, CDR2 FQGNSA. Trimming stripped 5 bases from V and 4 bases from J, with 11 bases between. The CDR3: CASSQGSSTGELFF. The DNA of the CDR3 is TGTGCCAGCAGCCAGGGTTCTAGCACCGGGGAGCTGTTTTTT.